The rows below give T cell receptor beta chains drawn from one sample of a study of blood T cell repertoires in COVID-19. TCRdb keeps only in-frame clones here, not all; method: immunoSEQ multiplex PCR. The sample has tens of thousands of clones; 80% to 90% are singletons. Material: peripheral blood. These receptors were collected from a man in his forties with COVID-19, enrolled during active disease. The CDR3 runs from the conserved cysteine through the conserved F or W. A D gene is named only where the DNA matches it firmly. Size tells how often a clone was seen (once, few, many) or the class of an expanded clone, and some rows leave it out.

abundance: .; v_gene: TRBV5-4; d_gene: TRBD1; j_gene: TRBJ2-5; CDR3nt: TGTGCCATCGGCCGGACAGGGGTCGTGGAGACCCAGTACTTC; CDR3aa: CAIGRTGVVETQYF
abundance: .; v_gene: TRBV11-3; d_gene: .; j_gene: TRBJ2-5; CDR3nt: TGTGCCAGCAGTCGAGGGCAGGGGGAGACCCAGTACTTC; CDR3aa: CASSRGQGETQYF
abundance: .; v_gene: TRBV14; d_gene: .; j_gene: TRBJ1-2; CDR3nt: TGTGCCAGCAGCCAAGTAAGCGGGATCCCAAACTATGGCTACACCTTC; CDR3aa: CASSQVSGIPNYGYTF
abundance: .; v_gene: TRBV5-1; d_gene: TRBD1; j_gene: TRBJ1-5; CDR3nt: TGCGCCAGCAGCTTGGACAGGGGGCGTCAGCCCCAGCATTTT; CDR3aa: CASSLDRGRQPQHF
abundance: .; v_gene: TRBV19; d_gene: TRBD1; j_gene: TRBJ1-2; CDR3nt: TGTGCCAGTAGTATAGGCGCCGGAGACAGGGGGCGTAGGGGCTACACCTTC; CDR3aa: CASSIGAGDRGRRGYTF
abundance: .; v_gene: TRBV19; d_gene: .; j_gene: TRBJ1-1; CDR3nt: TGTGCCACATCCGGGACTCCGTACACTGAAGCTTTCTTT; CDR3aa: CATSGTPYTEAFF
abundance: .; v_gene: TRBV6-2/TRBV6-3; d_gene: .; j_gene: TRBJ1-1; CDR3nt: TGTGCCAGCAGTTACTCCGGGATAAACACTGAAGCTTTCTTT; CDR3aa: CASSYSGINTEAFF
abundance: few; v_gene: TRBV6-5; d_gene: .; j_gene: TRBJ1-1; CDR3nt: TGTGCCAGCAGTTACTCGTTCGGGGGGAACACTGAAGCTTTCTTT; CDR3aa: CASSYSFGGNTEAFF
abundance: .; v_gene: TRBV30; d_gene: .; j_gene: TRBJ1-1; CDR3nt: TGTGCCTGGATGGGCCTTACGGAAGCTTTCTTT; CDR3aa: CAWMGLTEAFF
abundance: .; v_gene: TRBV4-1; d_gene: .; j_gene: TRBJ1-4; CDR3nt: TGCGCCAGCAGCCAAGGGGGGCAGAGAAATGAAAAACTGTTTTTT; CDR3aa: CASSQGGQRNEKLFF
abundance: .; v_gene: TRBV27; d_gene: TRBD1; j_gene: TRBJ2-7; CDR3nt: TGTGCCAGCTCCCGACAGGGGAGCTCCTACGAGCAGTACTTC; CDR3aa: CASSRQGSSYEQYF
abundance: .; v_gene: TRBV4-1; d_gene: .; j_gene: TRBJ2-5; CDR3nt: TGCGCCAGCAGCCAAGATGGCCAGGGCTTTGAGACCCAGTACTTC; CDR3aa: CASSQDGQGFETQYF
abundance: few; v_gene: TRBV5-1; d_gene: TRBD1; j_gene: TRBJ1-5; CDR3nt: TGCGCCAGCAGCCCCGGGACAGGCCTCAATCAGCCCCAGCATTTT; CDR3aa: CASSPGTGLNQPQHF
abundance: .; v_gene: TRBV12-3/TRBV12-4; d_gene: .; j_gene: TRBJ1-4; CDR3nt: TGTGCCAGCAGTTTAGCGGACTATGAAAAACTGTTTTTT; CDR3aa: CASSLADYEKLFF
abundance: .; v_gene: TRBV2; d_gene: TRBD2; j_gene: TRBJ2-1; CDR3nt: TGTGCCAGCAGCGGACTAGCGGGGGGGTATAGGTCCTACAATGAGCAGTTCTTC; CDR3aa: CASSGLAGGYRSYNEQFF
abundance: once; v_gene: TRBV7-3; d_gene: TRBD2; j_gene: TRBJ2-1; CDR3nt: TGTGCCAGCAGCTTGGGCGGGAGCAATGAGCAGTTCTTC; CDR3aa: CASSLGGSNEQFF
abundance: .; v_gene: TRBV29-1; d_gene: TRBD2; j_gene: TRBJ2-3; CDR3nt: TGCAGCGTTGTGGTGCGGGGGGGCACAGATACGCAGTATTTT; CDR3aa: CSVVVRGGTDTQYF
abundance: .; v_gene: TRBV6-5; d_gene: TRBD1; j_gene: TRBJ1-4; CDR3nt: TGTGCCAGCAGTTCCGGGACAGGGCCTGCGGAAAAACTGTTTTTT; CDR3aa: CASSSGTGPAEKLFF
abundance: .; v_gene: TRBV7-2; d_gene: .; j_gene: TRBJ1-1; CDR3nt: TGTGCCAGCAGCTACTTGTCGGGGGGGACTGAAGCTTTCTTT; CDR3aa: CASSYLSGGTEAFF
abundance: .; v_gene: TRBV7-7; d_gene: .; j_gene: TRBJ2-5; CDR3nt: TGTGCCAGCAGCTATGGGAGCCAAGAGACCCAGTACTTC; CDR3aa: CASSYGSQETQYF
abundance: .; v_gene: TRBV3-1/TRBV3-2; d_gene: .; j_gene: TRBJ2-5; CDR3nt: TGTGCCAGCAGCCCCGAGGCCGGAGCTCAAGAGACCCAGTACTTC; CDR3aa: CASSPEAGAQETQYF
abundance: .; v_gene: TRBV5-1; d_gene: .; j_gene: TRBJ1-6; CDR3nt: TGCGCCAGCAGCTTGGAGTTGAGCTCCTATAATTCACCCCTCCACTTT; CDR3aa: CASSLELSSYNSPLHF
abundance: .; v_gene: TRBV15; d_gene: TRBD1; j_gene: TRBJ2-1; CDR3nt: TGTGCCACCAGCAGGGAGGACAGGGGCGGAGGTGAGCAGTTCTTC; CDR3aa: CATSREDRGGGEQFF
abundance: .; v_gene: TRBV11-3; d_gene: TRBD2; j_gene: TRBJ2-1; CDR3nt: TGTGCCAGCTTAGGTGGCCTAGCGGACCACAATGAGCAGTTCTTC; CDR3aa: CASLGGLADHNEQFF
abundance: .; v_gene: TRBV6-5; d_gene: .; j_gene: TRBJ1-5; CDR3nt: TGTGCCAGTCAAGAGATTCTGCGTCAGCCCCAGCATTTT; CDR3aa: CASQEILRQPQHF
abundance: .; v_gene: TRBV6-1; d_gene: .; j_gene: TRBJ2-7; CDR3nt: TGTGCCAGCAGTGAAGCAGGGGGTGAGTACGAGCAGTACTTC; CDR3aa: CASSEAGGEYEQYF
abundance: .; v_gene: TRBV3-1/TRBV3-2; d_gene: .; j_gene: TRBJ1-6; CDR3nt: TGTGCCAGCAGCCAAGAAATCGGGATAGATAATTCACCCCTCCACTTT; CDR3aa: CASSQEIGIDNSPLHF
abundance: .; v_gene: TRBV5-5; d_gene: .; j_gene: TRBJ2-7; CDR3nt: TGTGCCAGCAGCTTGCAACAGGGAGACCTTTGGGAGCAGTACTTC; CDR3aa: CASSLQQGDLWEQYF
abundance: .; v_gene: TRBV7-8; d_gene: .; j_gene: TRBJ1-5; CDR3nt: TGTGCCAGCAGCTTATTGTGGAGGGGCGAGAGCAATCAGCCCCAGCATTTT; CDR3aa: CASSLLWRGESNQPQHF
abundance: .; v_gene: TRBV5-4; d_gene: TRBD1; j_gene: TRBJ2-7; CDR3nt: TGTGCCAGCAGCGGAGACAGGGGAAACTACGAGCAGTACTTC; CDR3aa: CASSGDRGNYEQYF
abundance: few; v_gene: TRBV27; d_gene: .; j_gene: TRBJ2-7; CDR3nt: TGTGCCAGCAGCGCCTCGGGAGACCTCTCCTACGAGCAGTACTTC; CDR3aa: CASSASGDLSYEQYF
abundance: once; v_gene: TRBV19; d_gene: TRBD1; j_gene: TRBJ2-7; CDR3nt: TGTGCCAGTAGGGAGACAGGGGCCTACGAGCAGTACTTC; CDR3aa: CASRETGAYEQYF
abundance: .; v_gene: TRBV18; d_gene: .; j_gene: TRBJ1-1; CDR3nt: TGTGCCAGCTCACCGAGTACTGAAGCTTTCTTT; CDR3aa: CASSPSTEAFF
abundance: .; v_gene: TRBV3-1/TRBV3-2; d_gene: .; j_gene: TRBJ2-1; CDR3nt: TGTGCCAGCAGTTTACTAGTTAATGAGCAGTTCTTC; CDR3aa: CASSLLVNEQFF
abundance: .; v_gene: TRBV25-1; d_gene: .; j_gene: TRBJ1-5; CDR3nt: TGTGCCAGCAGTGAGACAGCCCTCAATCAGCCCCAGCATTTT; CDR3aa: CASSETALNQPQHF
abundance: .; v_gene: TRBV5-6; d_gene: .; j_gene: TRBJ2-3; CDR3nt: TGTGCCAGCGCCCGTGGGGACACCAGCACAGATACGCAGTATTTT; CDR3aa: CASARGDTSTDTQYF
abundance: few; v_gene: TRBV14; d_gene: .; j_gene: TRBJ1-1; CDR3nt: TGTGCCAGCAGCCAGGGGGCGTTCACTGAAGCTTTCTTT; CDR3aa: CASSQGAFTEAFF
abundance: once; v_gene: TRBV2; d_gene: TRBD1; j_gene: TRBJ1-5; CDR3nt: TGTGCCAGCGTCCGGGACAGGGGCAATCAGCCCCAGCATTTT; CDR3aa: CASVRDRGNQPQHF